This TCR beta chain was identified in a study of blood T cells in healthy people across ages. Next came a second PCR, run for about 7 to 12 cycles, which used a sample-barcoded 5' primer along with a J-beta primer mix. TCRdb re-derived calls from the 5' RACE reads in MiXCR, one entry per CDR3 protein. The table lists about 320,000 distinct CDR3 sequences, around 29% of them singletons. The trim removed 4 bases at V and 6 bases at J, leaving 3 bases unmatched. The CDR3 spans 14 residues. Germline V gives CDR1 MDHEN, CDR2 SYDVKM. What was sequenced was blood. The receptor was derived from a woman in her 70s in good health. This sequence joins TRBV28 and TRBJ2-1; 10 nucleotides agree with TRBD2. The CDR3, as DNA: TGTGCCAGCAGTTATGGACTAGCGGCCAATGAGCAGTTCTTC. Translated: CASSYGLAANEQFF.